These 3 T cell receptor beta chains originate from one sample sequenced in a study of vaccination and CD4 T cells after COVID-19. Their target antigens are unknown. The time point was: late sampling 161 to 241 days after vaccination in three convalescent patients. Treatment here: approximately 10-day PBMC culture with coronavirus spike peptide pools or control peptides (ViraFEST assay). CD4+ T cells that had been cultured provided DNA sequenced with the Oncomine TCR Beta short-read assay. TCRdb itself ran the PCR reads through MiXCR, one entry per CDR3 protein. The table includes 20,000 to 30,000 distinct CDR3 sequences, under 55% detected once. Source: CD4+ T cells from blood, cultured in vitro, taken about 7 months after SARS-CoV-2 vaccination. Every receptor here comes from a human donor who had recovered from COVID-19.

In its sample, this clonotype was seen once. The chain links TRBV20-1 to TRBJ2-7; D unclear. The length of the CDR3 is 12 residues. Germline CDR1 is DFQATT and CDR2 is SNEGSKA (reference sequence). V was trimmed by 0 bases and J by 2 bases, leaving 5 bases between them. The CDR3: CSAREHAYEQYF. The DNA for the CDR3 is TGCAGTGCTAGAGAACACGCCTACGAGCAGTACTTC.

The chain joins TRBV20-1 to TRBJ2-7, with 7 bases matching TRBD2. J gave up 0 bases and V 1 base, and 6 bases lay outside the gene matches. The CDR3 spans 15 residues. The germline CDR1 and CDR2 sequences are DFQATT and SNEGSKA (reference sequence). CDR3 residues: CSARAGRLLSYEQYF. Here the CDR3 DNA reads TGCAGTGCTAGAGCCGGGAGGCTTCTCTCCTACGAGCAGTACTTC.

This sequence joins TRBV20-1 and TRBJ2-7; D not resolved. The CDR3 extends over 11 amino acids. V lost 6 bases and J lost 3, with 9 bases in between. Germline V gene data show CDR1 as DFQATT and CDR2 as SNEGSKA (reference sequence). CDR3 sequence (DNA): TGCAGTGCCCAATCGAGCTACGAGCAGTACTTC. This sequence encodes CSAQSSYEQYF.